These 32 T cell receptor beta chains came from one sample sequenced in a study of human T cells and chemical hapten exposure. TCRdb re-derived calls from the RACE reads in MiXCR, one entry per CDR3 protein. The sample carries about 350,000 distinct CDR3 sequences, about 5% recorded once. Time point indicated: pre-sensitization, week 0. Stated treatment: therapeutic diphenylcyclopropenone sensitization with weekly scalp DPC. The specimen was whole blood, collected in connection with sensitization to the hapten diphenylcyclopropenone (DPC). These receptors all come from a woman aged 18-30 years with alopecia areata. Some clones in this sample may be carry-over from other donors' samples.

This chain connects TRBV29-1 to TRBJ2-7; perhaps TRBD1 as D (6 bases). CDR3 length: 11 residues. Per the germline V gene, CDR1 is SQVTM and CDR2 is ANQGSEA. V was cut by 6 bases and J by 2 bases, with 8 bases left in between. DNA of the CDR3: TGCAGCGTAACAGGGACCTACGAGCAGTACTTC. Its protein product is CSVTGTYEQYF.

This clonotype appeared a few times. The chain employs TRBV28 and TRBJ1-6, with D maybe TRBD1 (6 bases). Trimming took off 6 bases at V and 0 bases at J, with 12 bases between the two ends. The germline V gene encodes CDR1 MDHEN and CDR2 SYDVKM. This CDR3 comprises 16 residues. The chain's CDR3 is CASSLQGYSYNSPLHF. For the CDR3, the DNA is TGTGCCAGCAGCCTACAGGGCTACTCCTATAATTCACCCCTCCACTTT.

The chain combines TRBV5-4 with TRBJ1-1; the match to TRBD1 covers 9 bases. Germline V gives CDR1 SGHNT, CDR2 YYREEE (reference sequence). This CDR3 is built from 17 residues. After removal of 0 bases from V and 5 bases from J, the junction contained 11 bases not matched to a gene. CDR3: CASSLAWTGEDETEAFF. The CDR3 DNA follows: TGTGCCAGCAGCTTGGCCTGGACAGGGGAAGATGAGACTGAAGCTTTCTTT.

This clonotype was observed a handful of times. The chain combines TRBV20-1 with TRBJ1-2; 7 bases align to TRBD1. V lost 5 bases to trimming and J lost 4 bases; unmatched junction nucleotides: 16. Germline assignment: CDR1 DFQATT and CDR2 SNEGSKA (reference sequence). The CDR3 is 16 amino acids. The CDR3 sequence: CSAVNPGQPHGYGYTF. CDR3 in DNA: TGCAGTGCTGTAAATCCGGGACAGCCTCACGGCTATGGCTACACCTTC.

Turning to this clonotype: This sequence may be a read error, since a much larger clone differs from it by one base. V gene TRBV7-8 combines with J gene TRBJ1-1, with D possibly TRBD1 on 5 matching bases. The CDR3 extends over 14 amino acids. Germline V gene data show CDR1 as SGHVS and CDR2 as FQNEAQ. DNA of the CDR3: TGTGCCAGCAGCCCCAATGGGGGGGGGACTGAAGCTTCCTTT. Its translation is CASSPNGGGTEASF.

This clonotype was detected many times. The CDR3 DNA is TGTGCCAGCAGCCTTTCCAGGGGCGGTGGGACCCAGTACTTC. This encodes CASSLSRGGGTQYF. The chain carries TRBV3-1 and TRBJ2-5, with D perhaps matching TRBD1 (6 bases). The CDR3 totals 14 residues. Trimming removed 4 bases at V and 7 bases at J, with 16 bases between. Per germline, CDR1 LGHDT and CDR2 YNNKEL (reference sequence).

The sample holds many counts of this clonotype. V and J are TRBV6-5 and TRBJ2-1; 9 positions match TRBD2. CDR1 MNHEY and CDR2 SVGAGI come from the germline V gene. V lost 8 bases and J lost 5; bases outside the gene matches: 16. This CDR3 has 17 amino acids. The CDR3 reads CASSRWFAGGAHNEQFF. In nucleotides, the CDR3 is TGTGCCAGCTCAAGGTGGTTTGCGGGGGGGGCCCACAATGAGCAGTTCTTC.

This clonotype appeared many times. The chain is built from TRBV6-5 and TRBJ1-6, with 11 bases lining up with TRBD1. The CDR3 is made up of 15 amino acids. After removal of 2 bases from V and 10 bases from J, the junction contained 4 bases not matched to a gene. Germline V gene lookup returns CDR1 MNHEY and CDR2 SVGAGI. CDR3 amino acids: CASSYAGQGESPLHF. CDR3 bases: TGTGCCAGCAGTTACGCGGGACAGGGGGAATCACCCCTCCACTTT.

This clonotype was seen a handful of times. The chain employs TRBV4-2 and TRBJ1-4; 7 bases align to TRBD1. Germline loops: CDR1 LGHNA, CDR2 YNFKEQ. This CDR3 contains 16 residues. Germline trimming cut 0 bases from V and 4 bases from J; bases unmatched to any gene: 5. CDR3 protein: CASSQELGQFNEKLFF. CDR3 bases: TGTGCCAGCAGCCAAGAGTTGGGACAGTTTAATGAAAAACTGTTTTTT.

This chain joins TRBV27 and TRBJ2-7, with 10 bases aligning to TRBD1. Germline CDR1 is MNHEY and CDR2 is SMNVEV (reference sequence). Losses at the gene ends were 6 bases for V and 4 bases for J; bases not matched to a gene: 15. CDR3 length: 17 residues. Written as DNA, the CDR3 is TGTGCCAGCAGCTCTCTGGGATCCGGGACAGGGGTTTACGAGCAGTACTTC. This encodes CASSSLGSGTGVYEQYF.

This clonotype showed up just a few times. The gene calls are TRBV7-2 and TRBJ1-5; weak D call: TRBD1 (5 bases). V dropped 1 base and J dropped 4 bases, with 14 bases sitting between them. This CDR3 has 16 residues. Germline values: CDR1 SGHTA, CDR2 FQGNSA. The CDR3 DNA follows: TGTGCCAGCAGCTTAGGTTCCATTGGGGGGAATCAGCCCCAGCATTTT. Translated, it gives CASSLGSIGGNQPQHF. The whole variable domain, filled in from reference TRBV7-2 and TRBJ1-5, reads GAGVSQSPSNKVTEKGKDVELRCDPISGHTALYWYRQSLGQGLEFLIYFQGNSAPDKSGLPSDRFSAERTGGSVSTLTIQRTQQEDSAVYLCASSLGSIGGNQPQHFGDGTRLSIL.

The chain couples TRBV4-3 to TRBJ1-1; 7 bases are shared with TRBD1. Per germline, CDR1 LGHNA and CDR2 YSLEER. This CDR3 comprises 18 residues. J was trimmed by 0 bases and V by 0 bases; bases with no gene match: 10. The CDR3 coding sequence is TGCGCCAGCAGCCAAGATGGGTCAGGGGGTCAGGTGAACACTGAAGCTTTCTTT. The encoded protein is CASSQDGSGGQVNTEAFF.

This clonotype was counted a few times. The rearrangement uses TRBV28 and TRBJ1-3, with D possibly being TRBD1 (5 bases). The CDR3 extends over 13 amino acids. Germline assignment: CDR1 MDHEN and CDR2 SYDVKM. V was shortened by 5 bases and J by 4 bases, with 9 bases between the two germline ends. The CDR3: CASSGGVGNTIYF. The DNA of the CDR3 is TGTGCCAGCAGTGGGGGGGTCGGAAACACCATATATTTT.

The rearrangement uses TRBV11-3 and TRBJ2-7, with D perhaps given as TRBD1 or TRBD2 (5 bases each). From germline, CDR1 is SGHNT and CDR2 YENEEA. This CDR3 region has 16 residues. V lost 1 base and J 0 bases, leaving 13 bases between the germline ends. This chain's CDR3 is CASSLVWDDHSYEQYF. The DNA of the CDR3 is TGTGCCAGCAGCTTAGTGTGGGACGACCACTCCTACGAGCAGTACTTC.

The chain is built from TRBV20-1 and TRBJ2-7; the D gene is possibly TRBD1 (6 bases). The CDR3 contains 13 residues. Per germline, CDR1 DFQATT and CDR2 SNEGSKA (reference sequence). Trimming took 5 bases from V and 3 from J, leaving 14 bases between them. The DNA for the CDR3 is TGCAGTGCTCGGGACAATTTGAACTACGAGCAGTACTTC. This codes for CSARDNLNYEQYF.

This clonotype has a handful of counts. The chain joins TRBV24-1 to TRBJ2-2; no firm D call. V was trimmed by 5 bases and J by 0 bases, leaving 6 bases between them. The CDR3 runs 14 residues. Germline values: CDR1 KGHDR, CDR2 SFDVKD. CDR3 bases: TGTGCCACCAGTGCCAGCTCGAACACCGGGGAGCTGTTTTTT. It yields the protein CATSASSNTGELFF.

This clonotype turned up a few times. V gene TRBV28 combines with J gene TRBJ1-5; no definite D call. This CDR3 spans 15 amino acids. The ends were cut back, 6 bases at V and 3 bases at J, with 15 bases in the middle. Germline CDR1 is MDHEN and CDR2 is SYDVKM. Here the CDR3 reads CASRRPRQFNQPQHF. In DNA, the CDR3 is TGTGCCAGCAGACGCCCGAGGCAGTTCAATCAGCCCCAGCATTTT.

This clonotype was recorded at least ten times. The chain carries TRBV7-2 and TRBJ2-3; TRBD2 matches at 8 bases. The CDR3 has 16 amino acids. Germline CDR1 is SGHTA and CDR2 is FQGNSA. Germline trimming cut 3 bases from V and 1 base from J; bases unmatched to any gene: 6. The CDR3 loop is CASSFVAGKRTDTQYF. The CDR3 nucleotides read TGTGCCAGCAGCTTTGTAGCGGGGAAACGCACAGATACGCAGTATTTT.

This clonotype came up many times. The chain recombines TRBV20-1 with TRBJ2-1; 7 bases match TRBD2. The ends lost 5 bases at V and 0 bases at J; junction bases unmatched: 4. Per the germline V gene, CDR1 is DFQATT and CDR2 is SNEGSKA (reference sequence). The CDR3 sequence is 14 residues long. This CDR3 is CSAPRLASYNEQFF. The CDR3 DNA is TGCAGTGCTCCCCGACTAGCCTCCTACAATGAGCAGTTCTTC.

The V gene is TRBV6-5, the J gene TRBJ1-5, with TRBD1 as a possible D gene (5 bases). CDR1 is MNHEY, CDR2 SVGAGI, per germline. The CDR3 covers 15 residues. V lost 6 bases and J lost 4, with 16 bases in between. The CDR3: CASRPGGAFNQPQHF. The CDR3 bases are TGTGCCAGCAGACCCGGAGGGGCCTTTAATCAGCCCCAGCATTTT.

The table lists this clonotype with a few counts. The chain joins TRBV6-6 to TRBJ1-5, with a tentative D call TRBD1 (6 bases). Trimming left V 5 bases short and J 7 bases short, with 18 bases between. The CDR3 is 15 residues long. Germline V gene data show CDR1 as MNHNY and CDR2 as SVGAGI (reference sequence). This CDR3 is CASSGTGRSNQPQHF. The CDR3 DNA sequence: TGTGCCAGCAGTGGTACAGGGCGTAGTAACCAGCCCCAGCATTTT.

This clonotype was seen only a few times. The CDR3, as DNA: TGTGCCAGTAGTATAGATCGTGGAGGGGATTTAAGTCAGCCCCAGCATTTT. Encoded protein: CASSIDRGGDLSQPQHF. The V gene is TRBV19, the J gene TRBJ1-5; D is possibly TRBD1 (5 bases). The V gene lost 0 bases and the J gene lost 6 bases, with 18 bases spanning the gap. CDR3 length equals 17 residues. Germline V gene lookup returns CDR1 LNHDA and CDR2 SQIVND (reference sequence).

This clonotype has at least ten counts. The chain combines TRBV3-1 with TRBJ2-1, with D perhaps TRBD2 (5 bases). The CDR3 sequence is 15 residues long. The germline V and J ends were trimmed by 1 base and 3 bases, with 10 bases remaining between them. Germline CDR1 and CDR2: LGHDT and YNNKEL (reference sequence). CDR3 protein: CASSQGGLVYNEQFF. CDR3 DNA: TGTGCCAGCAGCCAAGGCGGACTCGTCTACAATGAGCAGTTCTTC.

This clonotype was counted many times. V usage is TRBV12-3 or TRBV12-4 and J usage is TRBJ2-5; no clear D gene. V was shortened by 0 bases and J by 4 bases, with 6 bases between the two germline ends. The length of the CDR3 is 13 residues. CDR3 nucleotide sequence: TGTGCCAGCAGTTTAGCGAGTGGAGAGACCCAGTACTTC. This codes for CASSLASGETQYF.

V usage is TRBV9 and J usage is TRBJ2-3, with a possible D match to TRBD1 (5 bases). CDR3 size: 16 residues. CDR1 and CDR2 from the germline V gene are SGDLS and YYNGEE. V was trimmed by 2 bases and J by 4 bases, leaving 17 bases between them. Here the CDR3 DNA reads TGTGCCAGCAGCGTCGACCCCCAGGGTCTCGCAGATACGCAGTATTTT. It is translated as CASSVDPQGLADTQYF.

There are many counts of this clonotype. The chain couples TRBV29-1 to TRBJ2-7; TRBD1 aligns across 10 bases. Trimming removed 4 bases from V and 6 bases from J; junction bases left unmatched: 3. This CDR3 is built from 12 residues. The germline V gene encodes CDR1 SQVTM and CDR2 ANQGSEA. In DNA form, the CDR3 reads TGCAGCGTTGGAGACAGGGGGCGCGAGCAGTACTTC. Translated, it gives CSVGDRGREQYF.

This clonotype was observed many times. The rearrangement links TRBV9 to TRBJ1-4, with a weak D call TRBD1 (6 bases). CDR1 SGDLS and CDR2 YYNGEE come from the germline V gene. The V end was cut by 1 base, the J end by 1 base, with 8 bases between. The CDR3 totals 15 residues. For the CDR3, the DNA is TGTGCCAGCAGCGTAACAGGGCTAACTAATGAAAAACTGTTTTTT. Its protein product is CASSVTGLTNEKLFF.

The V and J genes are TRBV12-3 or TRBV12-4 and TRBJ1-2; 8 bases line up with TRBD1. Unmatched junction bases numbered 16, after V lost 6 bases and J lost 4 bases. This CDR3 contains 17 residues. The CDR3 protein is CASSPLRTGGGRYGYTF. The CDR3 DNA follows: TGTGCCAGCAGCCCTCTACGTACAGGGGGTGGTCGCTATGGCTACACCTTC.

The chain combines TRBV6-5 with TRBJ1-4; D uncertain. The germline V gene encodes CDR1 MNHEY and CDR2 SVGAGI. The V end lost 0 bases, the J end lost 6 bases, and 14 bases lay between the germline ends. The CDR3 loop spans 16 amino acids. The CDR3 is CASSYSLRPGDEKLFF. In DNA, the CDR3 is TGTGCCAGCAGTTACTCGTTACGGCCGGGAGATGAAAAACTGTTTTTT.

There are many counts of this clonotype. This sequence joins TRBV27 and TRBJ2-3; 9 positions agree with TRBD2. V dropped 2 bases and J dropped 2; count of bases not matched to a gene: 5. Looked up from germline, CDR1 is MNHEY and CDR2 is SMNVEV (reference sequence). The CDR3 has 16 residues. CDR3: CASSLGLASLTDTQYF. Written as DNA, the CDR3 is TGTGCCAGCAGTTTAGGACTAGCGAGCCTCACAGATACGCAGTATTTT.

This rearrangement joins TRBV6-6 to TRBJ1-2, with 8 bases matching TRBD1. This CDR3 comprises 13 residues. Germline CDR1 reads MNHNY; CDR2 reads SVGAGI (reference sequence). The junction had 5 bases not matched to a gene; V was cut back by 4 bases and J by 7 bases. CDR3 nucleotides: TGTGCCAGCAGTTCCCGGACAGGGAGTGGCTACACCTTC. Amino acid sequence: CASSSRTGSGYTF.

The chain couples TRBV5-1 to TRBJ1-4, with TRBD1 matching 8 bases. V gave up 4 bases and J gave up 8 bases; unmatched junction bases: 7. Germline V gene sequence: CDR1 SGHRS, CDR2 YFSETQ. This CDR3 region has 14 residues. The CDR3 DNA sequence: TGCGCCAGCAGCGGACAGGGAGTAGGGGAAAAACTGTTTTTT. Translating gives CASSGQGVGEKLFF.